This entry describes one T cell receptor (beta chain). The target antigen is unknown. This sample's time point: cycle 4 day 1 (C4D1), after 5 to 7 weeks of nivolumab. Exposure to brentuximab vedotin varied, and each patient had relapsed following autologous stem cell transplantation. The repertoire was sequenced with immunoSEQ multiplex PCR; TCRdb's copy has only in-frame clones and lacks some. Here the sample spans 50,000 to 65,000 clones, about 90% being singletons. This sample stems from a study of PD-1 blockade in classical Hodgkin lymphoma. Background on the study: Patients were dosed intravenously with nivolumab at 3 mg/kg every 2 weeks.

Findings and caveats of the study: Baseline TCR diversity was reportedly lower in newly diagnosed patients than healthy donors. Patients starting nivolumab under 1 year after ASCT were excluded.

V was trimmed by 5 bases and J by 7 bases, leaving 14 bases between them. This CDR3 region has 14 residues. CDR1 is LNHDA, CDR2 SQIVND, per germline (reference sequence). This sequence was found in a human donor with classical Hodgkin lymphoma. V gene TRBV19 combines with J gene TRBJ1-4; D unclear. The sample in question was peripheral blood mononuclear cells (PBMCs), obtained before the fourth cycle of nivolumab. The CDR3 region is CASSVVGAGEKLFF. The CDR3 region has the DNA TGTGCCAGTAGTGTCGTGGGAGCGGGTGAAAAACTGTTTTTT.